Described below is a single T cell receptor beta chain sequence and its context. Its antigen remains unknown. This sample was included in a study of identical twins. Study results and limitations: Possibly, invariant MAIT and iNKT cells partly confounded zero-insertion analyses.

TCRdb redid the calling of the 5' RACE reads with MiXCR, one entry per CDR3 protein. The table lists about 240,000 distinct CDR3 sequences, 7.5% of them singletons. J gave up 0 bases and V 6 bases, and 7 bases lay outside the gene matches. Germline V lookup: CDR1 SGHVS, CDR2 FQNEAQ. There are 16 residues in the CDR3. The data were also submitted as part of a second study, on yellow fever vaccine responses in identical twins.

The specimen was CD8+ T cells sorted from blood. The TCR originated in a woman between 18 and 29 years old in good health. The chain joins TRBV7-8 to TRBJ2-3; 9 nucleotides agree with TRBD2. For the CDR3, the DNA is TGTGCCAGCAGACCCGGACTAGCGCTCAGCACAGATACGCAGTATTTT. Its translation: CASRPGLALSTDTQYF.